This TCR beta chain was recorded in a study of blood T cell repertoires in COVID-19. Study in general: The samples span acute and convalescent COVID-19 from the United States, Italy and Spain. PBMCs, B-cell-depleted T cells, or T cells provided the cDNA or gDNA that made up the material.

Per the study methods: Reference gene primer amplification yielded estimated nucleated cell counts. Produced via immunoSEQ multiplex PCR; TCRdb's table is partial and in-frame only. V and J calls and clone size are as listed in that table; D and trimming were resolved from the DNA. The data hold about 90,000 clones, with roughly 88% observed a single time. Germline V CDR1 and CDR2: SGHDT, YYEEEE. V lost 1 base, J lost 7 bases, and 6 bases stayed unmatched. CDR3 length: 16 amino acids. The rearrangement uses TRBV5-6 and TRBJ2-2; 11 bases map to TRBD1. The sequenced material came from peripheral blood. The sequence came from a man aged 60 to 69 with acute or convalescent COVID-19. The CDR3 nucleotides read TGTGCCAGCAGCTTGTTGGGACAGGGGGAACACGGGGAGCTGTTTTTT. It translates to CASSLLGQGEHGELFF.